These 5 T cell receptor beta chains were sequenced from one sample in a study of CD8 T cells in Susac syndrome. Random hexamers were used to reverse transcribe the RNA input (roughly 0.5 to 1 ug). TCRdb itself ran the immunoSEQ multiplex PCR reads through MiXCR, one entry per CDR3 protein. The data show approximately 120,000 distinct CDR3 sequences, with approximately 96% seen just once and approximately 0.22% held by the top ten. Sequencing used CD8+ T cells from PBMCs. All receptors derive from a human donor with Susac syndrome.

The chain recombines TRBV5-1 with TRBJ2-3, with 11 positions matching TRBD2. Per the germline V gene, CDR1 is SGHRS and CDR2 is YFSETQ. The CDR3 consists of 16 residues. V lost 4 bases and J lost 3; bases outside the gene matches: 7. DNA of the CDR3: TGCGCCAGCAGCACCAGACTAGCGGGGCTAACAGATACGCAGTATTTT. Translating gives CASSTRLAGLTDTQYF.

The rearrangement links TRBV7-9 to TRBJ1-1, with 9 bases that match TRBD1. The ends lost 5 bases at V and 4 bases at J; junction bases unmatched: 5. Germline V gene sequence: CDR1 SEHNR, CDR2 FQNEAQ (reference sequence). CDR3 length: 14 amino acids. The CDR3 protein is CASSPRDRATEAFF. The DNA of the CDR3 is TGTGCCAGCAGCCCGCGGGACAGGGCCACTGAAGCTTTCTTT. Together with reference TRBV7-9 and TRBJ1-1, the CDR3 gives the full variable domain: DTGVSQNPRHKITKRGQNVTFRCDPISEHNRLYWYRQTLGQGPEFLTYFQNEAQLEKSRLLSDRFSAERPKGSFSTLEIQRTEQGDSAMYLCASSPRDRATEAFFGQGTRLTVV.

The chain couples TRBV20-1 to TRBJ1-3; maybe TRBD1 (5 bases). V was clipped by 6 bases and J by 8 bases, with 20 bases between them. The CDR3 spans 14 residues. CDR1 and CDR2 from the germline V gene are DFQATT and SNEGSKA (reference sequence). The CDR3 loop reads CSAKTGPLRDTIYF. The CDR3 DNA sequence: TGCAGTGCCAAAACGGGACCCCTTAGGGACACCATATATTTT.

This chain uses TRBV5-4 with TRBJ2-3; 9 bases map to TRBD2. The CDR3 extends over 18 amino acids. Germline values: CDR1 SGHNT, CDR2 YYREEE (reference sequence). V dropped 0 bases and J dropped 1; count of bases not matched to a gene: 9. DNA of the CDR3: TGTGCCAGCAGCTTGGACGAAGCGGGAGGACTCGGCACAGATACGCAGTATTTT. It specifies CASSLDEAGGLGTDTQYF. Together with reference TRBV5-4 and TRBJ2-3, the CDR3 gives the full variable domain: ETGVTQSPTHLIKTRGQQVTLRCSSQSGHNTVSWYQQALGQGPQFIFQYYREEENGRGNFPPRFSGLQFPNYSSELNVNALELDDSALYLCASSLDEAGGLGTDTQYFGPGTRLTVL.

This chain connects TRBV4-2 to TRBJ2-7, with 10 positions matching TRBD2. V shed 4 bases, J shed 1 base, and the junction held 4 bases outside the gene matches. Germline V gene lookup returns CDR1 LGHNA and CDR2 YNFKEQ. This CDR3 is 15 amino acids long. CDR3 DNA sequence: TGTGCCAGCAGCCTACAGCGGGAGGGGTCCTACGAGCAGTACTTC. Amino acid sequence: CASSLQREGSYEQYF.